The 21 T cell receptor beta chains given below trace back to one sample, sequenced in a study of cytomegalovirus exposure and HLA in healthy donors. TCRdb's table, derived via immunoSEQ multiplex PCR, lists solely in-frame clones and lacks some. The table includes approximately 180,000 clones, around 86% detected once. Material for sequencing was PBMCs. Receptors were obtained from a man younger than 30 in good health and CMV-seropositive.

The chain links TRBV10-2 to TRBJ1-3, with D unclear. CDR3 size: 12 residues. The V and J ends lost 6 bases and 4 bases respectively, with 7 bases between them. Germline CDR1 WSHSY, CDR2 SAAADI. CDR3 loop: CASSVQGNTIYF. CDR3 DNA sequence: TGCGCCAGCAGCGTACAGGGAAACACCATATATTTT.

The chain recombines TRBV25-1 with TRBJ2-1; tentatively, D is TRBD2 (6 bases). The CDR3 is made up of 13 amino acids. Germline V gene sequence: CDR1 MGHDK, CDR2 SYGVNS. Trimming cost V 8 bases and J 6 bases, with 14 bases left between them. The CDR3 sequence: CASPPAGSNEQFF. In DNA form, the CDR3 reads TGTGCCAGCCCCCCTGCGGGATCCAATGAGCAGTTCTTC.

The chain uses TRBV9 and TRBJ2-7, with TRBD1 as a possible D gene (5 bases). The CDR3 extends over 15 amino acids. From germline, CDR1 is SGDLS and CDR2 YYNGEE. V gave up 0 bases and J gave up 2 bases, with 12 bases separating them. CDR3 in amino acids: CASSVGGQGTYEQYF. The CDR3 nucleotides read TGTGCCAGCAGCGTAGGTGGACAAGGAACCTACGAGCAGTACTTC.

This clone was seen more than once but under ten times. The CDR3 bases are TGTGCCAGTAGTATAGATGGGACAGCCCGCGTCGAGCAGTACTTC. It codes for CASSIDGTARVEQYF. The V call is TRBV19, the J call TRBJ2-7; 7 bases fit TRBD1. The V gene end was trimmed by 0 bases and the J gene end by 6 bases; junction bases not matched to a gene: 8. Germline assignment: CDR1 LNHDA and CDR2 SQIVND (reference sequence). The CDR3 loop spans 15 amino acids.

The chain recombines TRBV29-1 with TRBJ2-7; 7 nucleotides match TRBD1. Trimming at V came to 0 bases and at J to 2 bases, leaving 7 bases not matched to a gene. This CDR3 spans 15 amino acids. Germline CDR1 SQVTM, CDR2 ANQGSEA. The CDR3 nucleotides read TGCAGCGTTGAAGAATCCGGGACAGAGACCTACGAGCAGTACTTC. It specifies CSVEESGTETYEQYF.

This rearrangement joins TRBV27 to TRBJ1-1, with D uncertain. This CDR3 contains 14 residues. Per the germline V gene, CDR1 is MNHEY and CDR2 is SMNVEV (reference sequence). The V and J ends lost 8 bases and 4 bases respectively, with 17 bases between them. The CDR3 spells CASWPSRLSTEAFF. CDR3 in DNA: TGTGCCAGCTGGCCATCTAGGTTGAGCACTGAAGCTTTCTTT.

The chain recombines TRBV19 with TRBJ1-2; the match to TRBD1 covers 9 bases. The trim removed 5 bases at V and 7 bases at J, leaving 8 bases unmatched. The CDR3 runs to 14 residues. CDR1 LNHDA and CDR2 SQIVND come from the germline V gene (reference sequence). The CDR3 DNA reads as TGTGCCAGTAGTCGACTAACAGGGGGCTCTGGCTACACCTTC. It is translated as CASSRLTGGSGYTF.

This chain connects TRBV7-6 to TRBJ2-7, with D uncertain. This CDR3 contains 14 residues. The germline V gene has CDR1 SGHVS and CDR2 FNYEAQ. V lost 2 bases and J 5 bases, leaving 13 bases between the germline ends. The CDR3 DNA reads TGTGCCAGCAGCTTAAATGCGGTAACCAACGAGCAGTACTTC. It translates to CASSLNAVTNEQYF. Based on the CDR3 plus reference TRBV7-6 and TRBJ2-7, the full variable domain is GAGVSQSPRYKVTKRGQDVALRCDPISGHVSLYWYRQALGQGPEFLTYFNYEAQQDKSGLPNDRFSAERPEGSISTLTIQRTEQRDSAMYRCASSLNAVTNEQYFGPGTRLTVT.

The rearrangement uses TRBV14 and TRBJ2-2; no clear D gene. This CDR3 is 17 amino acids long. The germline gives CDR1 SGHDN, CDR2 FVKESK. V gave up 2 bases and J gave up 2 bases, with 15 bases separating them. This CDR3 is CASSQSLAQINTGELFF. In DNA, the CDR3 is TGTGCCAGCAGCCAAAGCCTGGCACAGATCAACACCGGGGAGCTGTTTTTT. The variable domain in full, completed from reference TRBV14 and TRBJ2-2, reads EAGVTQFPSHSVIEKGQTVTLRCDPISGHDNLYWYRRVMGKEIKFLLHFVKESKQDESGMPNNRFLAERTGGTYSTLKVQPAELEDSGVYFCASSQSLAQINTGELFFGEGSRLTVL.

This clone was detected a few times. One junction end does not reproduce the germline sequence, and a read error may be involved. The genes are TRBV7-7 and TRBJ2-5, with TRBD2 matching 9 bases. This CDR3 is 15 amino acids long. Germline V gene lookup returns CDR1 SSHAT and CDR2 FNYEAQ (reference sequence). The CDR3 DNA sequence: TGTGCTAGCAGCCTAGGCGGGGGGGCAGAAGAGACCCAGTACTTC. Protein: CASSLGGGAEETQYF.

The chain combines TRBV7-3 with TRBJ2-1; 9 bases are shared with TRBD1. The CDR3 length is 13 residues. The germline V gene has CDR1 SGHTA and CDR2 FQGTGA. The V and J ends lost 8 bases and 6 bases, in that order; junction bases with no gene match: 5. The CDR3 spells CASGRTGVNEQFF. CDR3 nucleotides: TGTGCCAGCGGAAGGACAGGGGTCAATGAGCAGTTCTTC.

The chain has TRBV7-9 and TRBJ2-1; TRBD1 matches at 10 bases. V was pared by 4 bases and J by 9 bases, with 12 bases of the junction left unmatched. The germline CDR1 and CDR2 sequences are SEHNR and FQNEAQ (reference sequence). The CDR3 totals 16 residues. In DNA form, the CDR3 reads TGTGCCAGCAGCTCTATCGCCGGGACAGGGGTCGGTGAGCAGTTCTTC. This sequence encodes CASSSIAGTGVGEQFF.

This sequence joins TRBV28 and TRBJ2-7, with 8 bases aligning to TRBD2. Trimming took 5 bases from V and 4 from J; bases not matched to a gene: 10. CDR1 is MDHEN, CDR2 SYDVKM, per germline. The CDR3 runs 15 residues. Here the CDR3 DNA reads TGTGCCAGCAGTCCCGCTTCGGGGGGGCTGTACGAGCAGTACTTC. Translated, it gives CASSPASGGLYEQYF.

The genes are TRBV7-2 and TRBJ2-1; 8 bases map to TRBD1. The CDR3 extends over 15 amino acids. After removal of 6 bases from V and 4 bases from J, the junction contained 8 bases not matched to a gene. Germline V lookup: CDR1 SGHTA, CDR2 FQGNSA. This CDR3 reads CASSTGQGRYNEQFF. CDR3 coding DNA: TGTGCCAGCAGTACTGGACAGGGTCGATACAATGAGCAGTTCTTC. The whole variable domain, remainder taken from reference TRBV7-2 and TRBJ2-1, is GAGVSQSPSNKVTEKGKDVELRCDPISGHTALYWYRQSLGQGLEFLIYFQGNSAPDKSGLPSDRFSAERTGGSVSTLTIQRTQQEDSAVYLCASSTGQGRYNEQFFGPGTRLTVL.

In DNA form, the CDR3 reads TGTGCCAGTAGTGAGGGGCGGGGAGGGGAGACCCAGTACTTC. Its translation is CASSEGRGGETQYF. The rearrangement joins TRBV19 to TRBJ2-5; 7 bases line up with TRBD2. The germline V gene has CDR1 LNHDA and CDR2 SQIVND (reference sequence). V trimming: 5 bases; J trimming: 5 bases; junction bases outside the gene matches: 8. The CDR3 extends over 14 amino acids. Supplemented by reference TRBV19 and TRBJ2-5, the full variable domain reads DGGITQSPKYLFRKEGQNVTLSCEQNLNHDAMYWYRQDPGQGLRLIYYSQIVNDFQKGDIAEGYSVSREKKESFPLTVTSAQKNPTAFYLCASSEGRGGETQYFGPGTRLLVL.

The chain employs TRBV6-6 and TRBJ2-1; 9 bases are a match to TRBD1. Germline assignment: CDR1 MNHNY and CDR2 SVGAGI (reference sequence). V shed 10 bases and J 7 bases; nucleotides not matched to a gene: 5. The CDR3 is 12 residues long. The CDR3 spells CAIGQGLNEQFF. The CDR3 bases are TGTGCCATCGGACAGGGGCTAAATGAGCAGTTCTTC.

The chain recombines TRBV7-9 with TRBJ2-3, with no clear D. The V end lost 3 bases, the J end lost 10 bases, and 14 bases lay between the germline ends. Germline-derived CDR1 and CDR2 are SEHNR and FQNEAQ (reference sequence). The CDR3 is 13 residues long. CDR3 nucleotides: TGTGCCAGCAGCTTGGTTGACAATCAGGCGCAGTATTTT. Amino acids: CASSLVDNQAQYF.

This sequence joins TRBV9 and TRBJ1-3; D is unresolved. Germline V gene sequence: CDR1 SGDLS, CDR2 YYNGEE. V dropped 3 bases and J dropped 0 bases, with 4 bases sitting between them. There are 13 residues in the CDR3. In nucleotides, the CDR3 is TGTGCCAGCAGCGCCCTCTCTGGAAACACCATATATTTT. It is translated as CASSALSGNTIYF. Combining the CDR3 with reference TRBV9 and TRBJ1-3 gives the whole variable domain DSGVTQTPKHLITATGQRVTLRCSPRSGDLSVYWYQQSLDQGLQFLIQYYNGEERAKGNILERFSAQQFPDLHSELNLSSLELGDSALYFCASSALSGNTIYFGEGSWLTVV.

This clone was observed a single time. The rearrangement joins TRBV4-1 to TRBJ2-2; 8 nucleotides align to TRBD1. Trimming removed 1 base from V and 1 base from J; junction bases left unmatched: 2. The CDR3 contains 16 residues. Germline CDR1 is MGHRA and CDR2 is YSYEKL. CDR3 in amino acids: CASSQAGGRNTGELFF. The DNA for the CDR3 is TGCGCCAGCAGCCAAGCAGGGGGCAGGAACACCGGGGAGCTGTTTTTT.

This clone was seen just once. The V and J genes are TRBV5-1 and TRBJ2-3; 16 bases match TRBD2. CDR1 and CDR2 from the germline V gene are SGHRS and YFSETQ. The CDR3 runs to 18 residues. With V trimmed by 4 bases and J by 5 bases, 10 bases remained unmatched. Written as DNA, the CDR3 is TGCGCCAGCAGCCCCGGGACTAGCGGGAGGGCCGTAGGAGATACGCAGTATTTT. This codes for CASSPGTSGRAVGDTQYF.

Only a few counts were recorded for this clone. This chain uses TRBV5-4 with TRBJ1-2, with D perhaps matching TRBD1 (6 bases). CDR3 length equals 14 residues. Germline V gene lookup returns CDR1 SGHNT and CDR2 YYREEE (reference sequence). Trimming removed 0 bases at V and 2 bases at J, with 8 bases between. CDR3 DNA sequence: TGTGCCAGCAGCTTGGAGCAGGGGAACTATGGCTACACCTTC. Its translation: CASSLEQGNYGYTF.